The 25 T cell receptor beta chains reported below all come from one sample, sequenced in a study of regulatory T cells in long-lasting Graves disease. Time point reported: persistent/refractory GD, antithyroid drugs over 5 years with positive TRAb. After RNA was extracted from PBMCs, the TCR library was made from it. Researchers made TCR beta libraries by using iRepertoire HTBI primers and running Arm-PCR on CDR3 regions. TCRdb redid the calling of the multiplex PCR reads with MiXCR, one entry per CDR3 protein. The sample contains a few hundred thousand distinct CDR3 sequences, about 21% of which appear only once. Here the sequenced sample was peripheral blood mononuclear cells (PBMCs), taken when the disease was refractory, from a patient treated with antithyroid drugs. The receptors were sampled from a female donor with Graves disease.

This clonotype was recorded many times. The V and J genes are TRBV5-6 and TRBJ2-7, with D perhaps assigned TRBD1 or TRBD2 (5 bases each). The CDR3 totals 14 residues. Germline-derived CDR1 and CDR2 are SGHDT and YYEEEE. V lost 0 bases to trimming and J lost 6 bases, with 13 bases between them. Written as DNA, the CDR3 is TGTGCCAGCAGCTTGGGGCAGGGAGCGAGCGAGCAGTACTTC. This sequence encodes CASSLGQGASEQYF.

This clonotype was counted ten times or more. V gene TRBV12-3 or TRBV12-4 combines with J gene TRBJ2-5; no reliable D call. The CDR3 runs to 14 residues. Trimming left V 6 bases short and J 1 base short, with 12 bases between. The chain's CDR3 is CASSPPPGQETQYF. DNA of the CDR3: TGTGCCAGCAGCCCTCCTCCGGGCCAAGAGACCCAGTACTTC.

The table lists this clonotype with many counts. The gene calls are TRBV11-3 and TRBJ2-7, with TRBD1 matching 7 bases. Looked up from germline, CDR1 is SGHNT and CDR2 is YENEEA. After removal of 5 bases from V and 0 bases from J, the junction contained 4 bases not matched to a gene. The CDR3 is made up of 14 amino acids. The CDR3 is CASSQGTASYEQYF. CDR3 coding DNA: TGTGCCAGCAGCCAAGGGACAGCCTCCTACGAGCAGTACTTC.

This clonotype was detected ten times or more. The V gene is TRBV2, the J gene TRBJ2-7; D is uncertain. The V end lost 0 bases, the J end lost 3 bases, and 9 bases lay between the germline ends. The V gene's germline CDR1 is SNHLY and CDR2 FYNNEI. This CDR3 spans 14 amino acids. CDR3 amino acids: CASSEAEGSYEQYF. For the CDR3, the DNA is TGTGCCAGCAGTGAAGCAGAAGGTAGCTACGAGCAGTACTTC.

This chain connects TRBV5-6 to TRBJ2-2, with 8 positions matching TRBD1. Trimming took 3 bases from V and 6 from J; bases not matched to a gene: 7. Germline loops: CDR1 SGHDT, CDR2 YYEEEE. The CDR3 runs 15 residues. The CDR3 DNA reads TGTGCCAGCAGCTCCTACAGGGGGTATTCCGGGGAGCTGTTTTTT. The encoded protein is CASSSYRGYSGELFF.

The genes are TRBV11-2 and TRBJ1-1; D unclear. There are 14 residues in the CDR3. V was clipped by 1 base and J by 6 bases, with 12 bases between them. The V gene's germline CDR1 is SGHAT and CDR2 FQNNGV. CDR3 sequence reads: CASSLAGTYSEAFF. CDR3 sequence (DNA): TGTGCCAGCAGCTTAGCGGGAACGTATTCTGAAGCTTTCTTT.

There are a few counts of this clonotype. The chain employs TRBV3-1 and TRBJ1-2; no clear D. CDR1 is LGHDT and CDR2 is YNNKEL in the germline V gene (reference sequence). The CDR3 runs to 15 residues. V shed 4 bases and J shed 0 bases, with 12 bases lying between them. The CDR3 loop reads CASSPFWQANYGYTF. The CDR3 DNA follows: TGTGCCAGCAGCCCGTTCTGGCAAGCTAACTATGGCTACACCTTC.

This clonotype was recorded many times. The chain is built from TRBV28 and TRBJ2-5, with D maybe TRBD2 (5 bases). Germline CDR1 MDHEN, CDR2 SYDVKM. Trimming took 3 bases from V and 7 from J, leaving 9 bases between them. This CDR3 comprises 12 residues. This CDR3 reads CASSFGERTQYF. The CDR3 bases are TGTGCCAGCAGTTTCGGGGAGAGGACCCAGTACTTC.

V is TRBV27 and J is TRBJ2-7, with a possible D match to TRBD1 (6 bases). The V end lost 3 bases, the J end lost 4 bases, and 13 bases lay between the germline ends. Germline-derived CDR1 and CDR2 are MNHEY and SMNVEV (reference sequence). This CDR3 has 14 residues. The CDR3 loop reads CASSLGATQYEQYF. The CDR3, as DNA: TGTGCCAGCAGTTTGGGGGCCACTCAGTACGAGCAGTACTTC.

The chain joins TRBV15 to TRBJ2-4; unclear D gene. TRBJ2-1 matches the DNA end more closely, so the J call is doubtful. Germline CDR1 and CDR2: LNHNV and YYDKDF (reference sequence). CDR3 length: 13 residues. CDR3 DNA: TGTGCCACCAGCAGAGATCGAAAGGGTGAGCAGTTCTTC. Protein: CATSRDRKGEQFF.

A single count supports this clonotype. The rearrangement uses TRBV29-1 and TRBJ1-1, with D perhaps matching TRBD1 (5 bases). The CDR3 is 11 residues long. The germline V gene encodes CDR1 SQVTM and CDR2 ANQGSEA. V was cut by 2 bases and J by 7 bases, with 8 bases left in between. CDR3 in amino acids: CSVEHRYEAFF. As DNA, the CDR3 is TGCAGCGTTGAACACAGGTATGAAGCTTTCTTT.

In its sample, this clonotype was seen many times. This chain joins TRBV19 and TRBJ2-7, with D possibly TRBD2 on 5 matching bases. Germline loops: CDR1 LNHDA, CDR2 SQIVND (reference sequence). V dropped 11 bases and J dropped 7 bases, with 21 bases sitting between them. The CDR3 runs 13 residues. In DNA, the CDR3 is TGTGCCTCTTCTTCCCGGCGGGCGGATGAGCAGTACTTC. Protein sequence: CASSSRRADEQYF.

This clonotype was recorded once. A read error may explain this, as a much larger clone is one base away. This chain links TRBV29-1 with TRBJ2-5; 10 bases align to TRBD2. Germline-derived CDR1 and CDR2 are SQVTM and ANQGSEA. This CDR3 spans 16 amino acids. V gave up 0 bases and J gave up 7 bases; unmatched junction bases: 11. CDR3 bases: TGCAGCGTTGAAGATCCCCTAGCGGGAGAGGAGAGGACCCAGTACTTC. It yields the protein CSVEDPLAGEERTQYF.

The chain carries TRBV2 and TRBJ2-3; 9 bases line up with TRBD1. CDR3 size: 17 residues. CDR1 and CDR2 (germline): SNHLY, FYNNEI. The junction had 11 bases not matched to a gene; V was cut back by 1 base and J by 6 bases. CDR3 DNA sequence: TGTGCCAGCAGTGAAGACGTAGGGGACAGGGAGGTGGATACGCAGTATTTT. It encodes CASSEDVGDREVDTQYF.

In this sample, this clonotype turned up many times. This chain links TRBV20-1 with TRBJ2-7, with D perhaps matching TRBD2 (6 bases). CDR1 and CDR2 from the germline V gene are DFQATT and SNEGSKA (reference sequence). The V gene lost 2 bases and the J gene lost 2 bases, with 13 bases spanning the gap. CDR3 length: 14 residues. The CDR3 sequence is CSARRTGETYEQYF. CDR3 sequence (DNA): TGCAGTGCTAGACGGACGGGGGAGACCTACGAGCAGTACTTC.

This sequence joins TRBV6-2 or TRBV6-3 and TRBJ1-3, with 7 bases matching TRBD1. The ends lost 5 bases at V and 0 bases at J; junction bases unmatched: 7. The CDR3 sequence is 16 residues long. Looked up from germline, CDR1 is MNHEY and CDR2 is SVGEGT. The CDR3 coding sequence is TGTGCCAGCAGTGAGCGGGACAGAATCTCTGGAAACACCATATATTTT. Translating gives CASSERDRISGNTIYF.

This clonotype was detected many times. The rearrangement uses TRBV12-3 or TRBV12-4 and TRBJ2-5, with 7 positions matching TRBD1. This CDR3 contains 13 residues. The junction had 4 bases not matched to a gene; V was cut back by 3 bases and J by 6 bases. The CDR3 DNA reads TGTGCCAGCAGTTTGTACAGGGGACAGACCCAGTACTTC. This translates into CASSLYRGQTQYF.

This clonotype was found many times. The genes are TRBV27 and TRBJ2-2; possibly TRBD1 for D (6 bases). Germline CDR1 MNHEY, CDR2 SMNVEV (reference sequence). The CDR3 extends over 15 amino acids. V lost 6 bases and J lost 5, with 16 bases in between. The CDR3 DNA reads TGTGCCAGCAGCCTAATCACAGGGAATACCGGGGAGCTGTTTTTT. Residues: CASSLITGNTGELFF.

The gene calls are TRBV10-3 and TRBJ1-1; 10 bases fit TRBD1. The germline V gene encodes CDR1 ENHRY and CDR2 SYGVKD. Trimming took 5 bases from V and 6 from J; bases not matched to a gene: 9. The CDR3 length is 15 residues. The CDR3, as DNA: TGTGCCATCAGTTCCGGGACAGGGGTGTTGTCTGAAGCTTTCTTT. Amino acids: CAISSGTGVLSEAFF.

This clonotype was seen repeatedly, ten times or more. The chain couples TRBV2 to TRBJ2-7; perhaps TRBD2 as D (5 bases). CDR3 size: 14 residues. Trimming pared 6 bases from V and 0 bases from J, leaving 12 bases between. From germline, CDR1 is SNHLY and CDR2 FYNNEI. The CDR3 spells CASRAEVASYEQYF. The DNA of the CDR3 is TGTGCCAGCAGGGCGGAGGTAGCCTCCTACGAGCAGTACTTC.

This clonotype came up many times. The V and J genes are TRBV20-1 and TRBJ1-2, with TRBD1 matching 7 bases. The CDR3 sequence is 13 residues long. Germline CDR1 and CDR2: DFQATT and SNEGSKA (reference sequence). Losses at the gene ends were 0 bases for V and 6 bases for J; bases not matched to a gene: 4. The CDR3 bases are TGCAGTGCTAGAGATCGACAGGGAAATGGCTACACCTTC. As protein: CSARDRQGNGYTF.

The genes are TRBV7-2 and TRBJ2-5; 13 nucleotides align to TRBD2. The CDR3 has 15 amino acids. Per the germline V gene, CDR1 is SGHTA and CDR2 is FQGNSA. V trimming: 0 bases; J trimming: 5 bases; junction bases outside the gene matches: 0. The CDR3 bases are TGTGCCAGCAGCTTAGCGACTAGCGGGAGGGAGACCCAGTACTTC. Its protein product is CASSLATSGRETQYF.

This clonotype has ten or more counts. This chain links TRBV29-1 with TRBJ2-5; 7 bases are a match to TRBD2. The germline V gene encodes CDR1 SQVTM and CDR2 ANQGSEA. This CDR3 is built from 14 residues. With V trimmed by 3 bases and J by 2 bases, 6 bases remained unmatched. The CDR3 protein is CSVDASGDQETQYF. The CDR3 DNA is TGCAGCGTTGACGCCAGCGGGGATCAAGAGACCCAGTACTTC.

This clonotype was counted many times. The rearrangement joins TRBV28 to TRBJ1-1, with 9 bases lining up with TRBD1. Per the germline V gene, CDR1 is MDHEN and CDR2 is SYDVKM. The CDR3 is made up of 14 amino acids. Unmatched junction bases numbered 4, after V lost 2 bases and J lost 6 bases. The DNA for the CDR3 is TGTGCCAGCAGTTTAAACAGGGGGCCGGCTGAAGCTTTCTTT. Its translation: CASSLNRGPAEAFF. Variable domain in full (rest from reference TRBV28 and TRBJ1-1): DVKVTQSSRYLVKRTGEKVFLECVQDMDHENMFWYRQDPGLGLRLIYFSYDVKMKEKGDIPEGYSVSREKKERFSLILESASTNQTSMYLCASSLNRGPAEAFFGQGTRLTVV.

This clonotype was seen many times. The chain carries TRBV5-6 and TRBJ2-6; D gene unclear. V was shortened by 4 bases and J by 4 bases, with 12 bases between the two germline ends. The CDR3 spans 15 residues. Germline values: CDR1 SGHDT, CDR2 YYEEEE. The CDR3 coding sequence is TGTGCCAGCAGCGATCTGGGTACCGGGGCCAACGTCCTGACTTTC. This sequence encodes CASSDLGTGANVLTF.